The source of this T cell receptor beta chain is a study of Ad26.COV2.S vaccination and SARS-CoV-2 variants. The wider study: Intramuscular Ad26.COV2.S doses were given once or twice, 56 days apart.

The length of the CDR3 is 15 residues. V gave up 2 bases and J gave up 0 bases, with 8 bases separating them. The germline CDR1 and CDR2 sequences are LNHDA and SQIVND (reference sequence). Treatment of the sample: some 20 received Ad26.COV2.S at low or high dose, single or two shots; 5 received placebo; per-sample allocation not given. Sampling took place 63 days after the first vaccine or placebo injection. Details on this clone: Antigen: not known.

Assay used: immunoSEQ multiplex PCR; TCRdb lists only in-frame clones, some missing. The data show some 410,000 clones, with 80% to 95% seen just once and more than 1.5% held by the top ten. Findings of the study overall: Relative to placebo recipients, vaccine recipients exhibited elevated spike-specific TCR breadth.

The material sequenced was peripheral blood, taken in a trial of Ad26.COV2.S vaccine versus placebo. The clonotype was recovered from a person between 18 and 65 years old who received the Ad26.COV2.S COVID-19 vaccine or a placebo. V gene TRBV19 combines with J gene TRBJ1-3, with D hard to call. CDR3 loop: CASSIFEFSGNTIYF. The CDR3 nucleotides are TGTGCCAGTAGTATATTTGAATTCTCTGGAAACACCATATATTTT.